A single sample is the source of the 9 T cell receptor beta chains below, sequenced in a study of blood T cells in healthy people across ages. A second PCR, run for about 7 to 12 cycles, used a sample-barcoded 5' primer plus a J-beta primer mix. TCRdb re-derived calls from the 5' RACE reads in MiXCR, one entry per CDR3 protein. The data hold about 1.6 million distinct CDR3 sequences, with roughly 32% observed a single time. Sequences were obtained from blood. These receptors were collected from a woman under 40 in good health.

Ten or more counts support this clonotype. The chain has TRBV7-3 and TRBJ2-3; D might be TRBD2 (6 bases). V gave up 5 bases and J gave up 9 bases, with 21 bases separating them. This CDR3 comprises 15 residues. From germline, CDR1 is SGHTA and CDR2 FQGTGA. Written as DNA, the CDR3 is TGTGCCAGCAGCCCTGCCCCGTTGACTAGTAGCACGCAGTATTTT. Its translation is CASSPAPLTSSTQYF.

This chain uses TRBV5-1 with TRBJ2-7; D gene uncertain. This CDR3 contains 13 residues. The V end was cut by 1 base, the J end by 6 bases, with 11 bases between. The germline gives CDR1 SGHRS, CDR2 YFSETQ. The CDR3 bases are TGCGCCAGCAGCTTGTCTCCGAACTGCGAGCAGTACTTC. This encodes CASSLSPNCEQYF. Full variable domain (missing parts from reference TRBV5-1 and TRBJ2-7): KAGVTQTPRYLIKTRGQQVTLSCSPISGHRSVSWYQQTPGQGLQFLFEYFSETQRNKGNFPGRFSGRQFSNSRSEMNVSTLELGDSALYLCASSLSPNCEQYFGPGTRLTVT.

The chain is built from TRBV11-2 and TRBJ2-3; 13 bases align to TRBD2. Trimming took 6 bases from V and 1 from J; bases not matched to a gene: 10. The V gene's germline CDR1 is SGHAT and CDR2 FQNNGV. CDR3 length equals 18 residues. CDR3 amino acids: CASSRELAGGPGTDTQYF. Here the CDR3 DNA reads TGTGCCAGCAGTAGGGAACTAGCGGGAGGGCCCGGCACAGATACGCAGTATTTT.

With regard to this clonotype: One end of the junction varies from germline; a read error may be responsible. For the CDR3, the DNA is TGTGCCTGCAGCCCAGGACAGGGGGAAGTTGGCTACACCTTC. This gives the protein CACSPGQGEVGYTF. V and J are TRBV9 and TRBJ1-2, with 10 bases lining up with TRBD1. CDR3 size: 14 residues. The germline gives CDR1 SGDLS, CDR2 YYNGEE.

V is TRBV12-3 or TRBV12-4 and J is TRBJ2-5, with 7 bases matching TRBD2. CDR3 length: 15 amino acids. The ends lost 5 bases at V and 1 base at J; junction bases unmatched: 7. CDR3 sequence (DNA): TGTGCCAGCAGTCGGACTAGTTATGGCCAAGAGACCCAGTACTTC. Amino acids: CASSRTSYGQETQYF.

This clonotype was recorded only once. V usage is TRBV6-6 and J usage is TRBJ2-3, with D tentatively TRBD2 (7 bases). The CDR3 consists of 17 residues. The germline V and J ends were trimmed by 4 bases and 2 bases, with 19 bases remaining between them. Germline V gene lookup returns CDR1 MNHNY and CDR2 SVGAGI (reference sequence). The CDR3 loop is CASSSKGLAGATDTQYF. As DNA, the CDR3 is TGTGCCAGCAGTTCCAAGGGACTGGCGGGGGCCACAGATACGCAGTATTTT.

This chain joins TRBV7-9 and TRBJ1-1; D unclear. The germline CDR1 and CDR2 sequences are SEHNR and FQNEAQ (reference sequence). V lost 1 base and J 0 bases, leaving 6 bases between the germline ends. The CDR3 sequence is 14 residues long. The CDR3 here is CASSLELMNTEAFF. The CDR3 nucleotides are TGTGCCAGCAGCTTAGAATTGATGAACACTGAAGCTTTCTTT.

In this sample, this clonotype turned up many times. J is TRBJ1-2 and V is TRBV29-1; tentative D call: TRBD1 (5 bases). The CDR3 covers 11 residues. V lost 6 bases, J lost 6 bases, and 11 bases lay in between. CDR1 is SQVTM and CDR2 is ANQGSEA in the germline V gene. The CDR3 region is CSVWAGHGYTF. The CDR3 region has the DNA TGCAGCGTATGGGCAGGGCATGGCTACACCTTC.

This chain joins TRBV11-1 and TRBJ2-5; the match to TRBD2 covers 10 bases. This CDR3 comprises 14 residues. V dropped 7 bases and J dropped 5; count of bases not matched to a gene: 7. Looked up from germline, CDR1 is SGHAT and CDR2 is FQDESV (reference sequence). The CDR3, as DNA: TGTGCCAGCAACAAGCCGGGACTAGCGGAGACCCAGTACTTC. As protein: CASNKPGLAETQYF.